This T cell receptor beta chain was found in a study of T cell responses to AZD1222 COVID-19 vaccine. Using immunoSEQ multiplex PCR, the repertoire was profiled, and TCRdb retains in-frame clones only, with some absent. The sample lists some 100,000 clones, more than 75% seen once, with 10% to 13% in the top ten. The CDR3 spans 16 residues. Germline CDR1 is SGHDT and CDR2 is YYEEEE. V lost 3 bases and J lost 5, with 20 bases in between. The sequenced sample was peripheral blood, obtained 28 days after the second AZD1222 dose. This sequence originates from an adult who received the AZD1222 COVID-19 vaccine. V is TRBV5-6 and J is TRBJ2-5; tentative D call: TRBD2 (7 bases). The CDR3 nucleotides read TGTGCCAGCAGCTCGACGGCGGGGGCGCGATGGGAGACCCAGTACTTC. It yields the protein CASSSTAGARWETQYF.